One and the same sample provided the 9 T cell receptor beta chains below, sequenced in a study of T cells after yellow fever vaccination. TCRdb processed the 5' RACE reads anew with MiXCR; each CDR3 protein has one entry. The data show about 630,000 distinct CDR3 sequences, roughly an eighth seen once. The specimen comprised PBMCs, sampled on the day of the yellow fever booster vaccination. The source of these receptors is a man aged 25-40 years who received the YFV17D yellow fever vaccine.

This clonotype appeared many times. The V call is TRBV29-1, the J call TRBJ2-7; 9 positions agree with TRBD2. CDR3 length equals 12 residues. The V gene end was trimmed by 7 bases and the J gene end by 3 bases; junction bases not matched to a gene: 4. Germline V gene data show CDR1 as SQVTM and CDR2 as ANQGSEA. CDR3 residues: CSAAGGDYEQYF. DNA of the CDR3: TGCAGCGCAGCGGGAGGAGACTACGAGCAGTACTTC.

Only a few counts were recorded for this clonotype. The chain combines TRBV18 with TRBJ2-3; 13 bases are shared with TRBD2. Looked up from germline, CDR1 is KGHSH and CDR2 is LQKENI. The CDR3 runs to 15 residues. V gave up 4 bases and J gave up 5 bases; unmatched junction bases: 3. The CDR3 spells CASSQGLAGQDTQYF. The CDR3 nucleotides read TGTGCCAGCTCACAGGGACTAGCGGGGCAAGATACGCAGTATTTT. The variable domain in full, completed from reference TRBV18 and TRBJ2-3, reads NAGVMQNPRHLVRRRGQEARLRCSPMKGHSHVYWYRQLPEEGLKFMVYLQKENIIDESGMPKERFSAEFPKEGPSILRIQQVVRGDSAAYFCASSQGLAGQDTQYFGPGTRLTVL.

This clonotype was counted between two and nine times. V and J are TRBV2 and TRBJ2-5; TRBD1 is a possible D gene (5 bases). Trimming stripped 4 bases from V and 1 base from J, with 13 bases between. CDR1 is SNHLY, CDR2 FYNNEI, per germline. There are 15 residues in the CDR3. The DNA for the CDR3 is TGTGCCAGCAGTGTCAAAGGGGCCAGCCAAGAGACCCAGTACTTC. Translated, it gives CASSVKGASQETQYF. Full variable domain (remainder filled in from reference TRBV2 and TRBJ2-5): EPEVTQTPSHQVTQMGQEVILRCVPISNHLYFYWYRQILGQKVEFLVSFYNNEISEKSEIFDDQFSVERPDGSNFTLKIRSTKLEDSAMYFCASSVKGASQETQYFGPGTRLLVL.

This clonotype was counted many times. This chain links TRBV12-3 or TRBV12-4 with TRBJ1-1, with D unclear. The germline V and J ends were trimmed by 3 bases and 4 bases, with 6 bases remaining between them. The CDR3 extends over 12 amino acids. CDR3 in amino acids: CASSFGSTEAFF. In nucleotides, the CDR3 is TGTGCCAGCAGTTTTGGTAGCACTGAAGCTTTCTTT.

This clonotype was seen repeatedly, ten times or more. V is TRBV5-1 and J is TRBJ1-4; D is possibly TRBD1 (6 bases). Germline CDR1 and CDR2: SGHRS and YFSETQ. This CDR3 has 19 residues. The V gene lost 1 base and the J gene lost 0 bases, with 19 bases spanning the gap. CDR3 sequence: CASSLTGIISHSTNEKLFF. The DNA for the CDR3 is TGCGCCAGCAGCTTGACAGGGATTATCTCCCACTCAACTAATGAAAAACTGTTTTTT.

The chain joins TRBV6-5 to TRBJ2-5; D is possibly TRBD2 (5 bases). The CDR3 length is 15 residues. The V gene's germline CDR1 is MNHEY and CDR2 SVGAGI. Trimming stripped 5 bases from V and 5 bases from J, with 18 bases between. Written as DNA, the CDR3 is TGTGCCAGCAGTCACGTTAGAGGGAGCGTTGAGACCCAGTACTTC. Translating it yields CASSHVRGSVETQYF.

The chain joins TRBV20-1 to TRBJ1-2; D unclear. V lost 6 bases to trimming and J lost 6 bases, with 11 bases between them. Per germline, CDR1 DFQATT and CDR2 SNEGSKA (reference sequence). This CDR3 spans 11 amino acids. The chain's CDR3 is CSAARPDGYTF. The CDR3 DNA reads as TGCAGTGCGGCCCGTCCGGATGGCTACACCTTC.

V gene TRBV6-1 combines with J gene TRBJ2-5; 15 nucleotides match TRBD2. CDR1 MNHNS and CDR2 SASEGT come from the germline V gene. Unmatched junction bases numbered 0, after V lost 8 bases and J lost 2 bases. The CDR3 totals 14 residues. CDR3 region: CASGTSGRQETQYF. The CDR3 bases are TGTGCCAGCGGGACTAGCGGGAGGCAAGAGACCCAGTACTTC.

This clonotype was detected many times. This chain uses TRBV5-1 with TRBJ2-7, with TRBD2 matching 8 bases. Germline V gene lookup returns CDR1 SGHRS and CDR2 YFSETQ. V dropped 4 bases and J dropped 7; count of bases not matched to a gene: 10. CDR3 length equals 14 residues. The CDR3 reads CASSQSGSTKEQYF. CDR3 DNA sequence: TGCGCCAGCAGCCAGAGCGGGAGTACGAAAGAGCAGTACTTC.